This is a list of T cell receptor beta chains from one sample in a study of regulatory T cells in long-lasting Graves disease. TCRdb redid the calling of the multiplex PCR reads with MiXCR, one entry per CDR3 protein. The sample lists about 560,000 distinct CDR3 sequences, 15% to 20% occurring once. The sample was also linked to a second study, of T cells in Graves' hyperthyroidism and ophthalmopathy.

This specimen consisted of peripheral blood mononuclear cells (PBMCs), obtained at new diagnosis, from a patient treated with antithyroid drugs. Receptor source: a man aged 18 to 29 with Graves disease. Both conserved end residues are part of each CDR3. Each record gives: clone size, D gene, J gene, CDR3 length, V gene, CDR3 DNA, CDR3 protein. A D gene is named only where the DNA matches it firmly. Size values are once, few and many counts, or a class for expanded clones, and some rows have none.

>NA|TRBD2|TRBJ2-1|19|TRBV5-1
TGCGCCAGCAGGGCCCGACTTGGCGGGAGCTTGGGTCTTGGCAATGAGCAGTTCTTC
CASRARLGGSLGLGNEQFF
>few|NA|TRBJ2-6|15|TRBV29-1
TGCAGCGTTGAATTGTCGGCCTCTGGGGCCAACGTCCTGACTTTC
CSVELSASGANVLTF
>NA|NA|TRBJ1-2|15|TRBV25-1
TGTGCCAGCAGTGAATATGGGGGGCAGGGAGATGGCTACACCTTC
CASSEYGGQGDGYTF
>many|TRBD2|TRBJ2-1|16|TRBV10-3
TGTGCCATCACACCGGGACTAGCGGGAGCGTACAATGAGCAGTTCTTC
CAITPGLAGAYNEQFF
>many|NA|TRBJ1-5|14|TRBV12-3/TRBV12-4
TGTGCCAGCAGTTTAGCGCTGGGGGAACAGCCCCAGCATTTT
CASSLALGEQPQHF
>NA|NA|TRBJ1-5|15|TRBV4-1
TGCGCCAGCAGCCGCTCCCTAGGGAGCAATCAGCCCCAGCATTTT
CASSRSLGSNQPQHF
>many|NA|TRBJ1-5|15|TRBV18
TGTGCCAGCTCACCACTAAAAAGGAGAGATCAGCCCCAGCATTTT
CASSPLKRRDQPQHF
>many|TRBD1|TRBJ1-4|13|TRBV28
TGTGCCAGCAGGGGACAGGGGCTGGCAAAACTGTTTTTT
CASRGQGLAKLFF
>many|TRBD1|TRBJ2-1|14|TRBV15
TGTGCCACCAGCAGACGGACAGGGGGTAATGAGCAGTTCTTC
CATSRRTGGNEQFF
>few|NA|TRBJ2-7|14|TRBV19
TGTGCCAGTATGGGGGACTCGGAACGCTACGAGCAGTACTTC
CASMGDSERYEQYF
>many|NA|TRBJ2-1|14|TRBV20-1
TGCAGTGCTAGAGGTCAGCATGGCCAGAATGAGCAGTTCTTC
CSARGQHGQNEQFF
>NA|TRBD2|TRBJ2-3|16|TRBV27
TGTGCCAGCAGTGCTGGACTAGCGGGAAACAAAGATACGCAGTATTTT
CASSAGLAGNKDTQYF
>few|NA|TRBJ1-1|14|TRBV9
TGTGCCAGCAGCGTTACAGGGCGAGGGACTGAAGCTTTCTTT
CASSVTGRGTEAFF